The rows below give T cell receptor beta chains drawn from one sample of a study of shared clonotypes between healthy human individuals. Sequencing used immunoSEQ multiplex PCR; TCRdb keeps in-frame clones, though not all of them. In the table there are 180,000 or so clones, 80% to 95% of which are singletons. The sequenced sample consisted of naive CD4+ T cells sorted from blood. These receptors originate from a woman in her 30s in good health. Both conserved end residues are part of each CDR3. A D gene is named only where the DNA matches it firmly. Clone size is not always given. Where it is, it says once, few, many or a class for expanded clones.

v_gene,d_gene,j_gene,abundance,CDR3aa,CDR3nt
TRBV30,TRBD1,TRBJ2-5,-,CAWSVTGSPETQYF,TGTGCCTGGAGTGTGACAGGGTCCCCCGAGACCCAGTACTTC
TRBV15,TRBD1,TRBJ1-2,-,CATSREGVHRGNYGYTF,TGTGCCACCAGCAGAGAGGGTGTTCACAGGGGGAACTATGGCTACACCTTC
TRBV7-9,-,TRBJ2-7,-,CASSTDGGTNEQYF,TGTGCCAGCAGCACGGACGGGGGTACGAACGAGCAGTACTTC
TRBV2,-,TRBJ1-5,-,CASSEKGSNQPQHF,TGTGCCAGCAGTGAAAAAGGTAGCAATCAGCCCCAGCATTTT
TRBV10-1,-,TRBJ2-7,-,CASSAGGPTYEQYF,TGCGCCAGCAGTGCCGGGGGACCAACCTACGAGCAGTACTTC
TRBV19,-,TRBJ2-5,-,CASSMGGTAQETQYF,TGTGCCAGTAGTATGGGCGGGACGGCACAAGAGACCCAGTACTTC
TRBV10-3,-,TRBJ1-1,once,CAISERQTEAFF,TGTGCCATCAGTGAAAGACAGACTGAAGCTTTCTTT
TRBV28,-,TRBJ2-7,once,CASRPGVSYEQYF,TGTGCCAGCAGGCCCGGGGTCTCCTACGAGCAGTACTTC
TRBV29-1,TRBD1,TRBJ2-3,-,CSVEFLRGTGGSDTQYF,TGCAGCGTTGAATTTTTGAGAGGGACAGGGGGCTCAGATACGCAGTATTTT
TRBV27,-,TRBJ2-7,-,CASNYSPYEQYF,TGTGCCAGCAACTACAGCCCTTACGAGCAGTACTTC
TRBV4-1,-,TRBJ1-2,-,CASSPQTSITHYGYTF,TGCGCCAGCAGCCCCCAGACGTCTATTACACACTATGGCTACACCTTC
TRBV28,TRBD2,TRBJ2-7,once,CASSSPSTSGRTYEQYF,TGTGCCAGCAGTTCTCCCTCTACTAGCGGGAGAACCTACGAGCAGTACTTC
TRBV9,TRBD2,TRBJ2-7,-,CASSQTLAGGPYEQYF,TGTGCCAGCAGCCAAACTCTAGCGGGAGGACCCTACGAGCAGTACTTC
TRBV6-1,-,TRBJ2-5,-,CASSESYRTLRETQYF,TGTGCCAGCAGTGAATCCTATAGGACACTTAGGGAGACCCAGTACTTC
TRBV11-2,TRBD1,TRBJ2-7,-,CASRNRGRGYEQYF,TGTGCCAGCAGGAACAGGGGCAGGGGGTACGAGCAGTACTTC
TRBV28,-,TRBJ1-3,few,CASTQGAPSGNTIYF,TGTGCCAGCACCCAAGGGGCGCCCTCTGGAAACACCATATATTTT
TRBV5-1,TRBD1,TRBJ2-3,once,CASSRTGNEFTDTQYF,TGCGCCAGCAGCCGGACAGGGAATGAGTTCACAGATACGCAGTATTTT
TRBV4-1,TRBD1,TRBJ2-7,-,CASSQGPGTGKYEQYF,TGCGCCAGCAGCCAAGGCCCCGGGACAGGAAAATACGAGCAGTACTTC
TRBV18,TRBD2,TRBJ2-3,-,CASSPGAGGPADTQYF,TGTGCCAGCTCACCGGGGGCGGGAGGGCCAGCAGATACGCAGTATTTT
TRBV28,-,TRBJ2-7,-,CASSSHDSAYEQYF,TGTGCCAGCAGTTCCCATGACTCGGCTTACGAGCAGTACTTC
TRBV27,-,TRBJ2-6,-,CASSFSLRAAGANVLTF,TGTGCCAGCAGTTTTAGTCTAAGGGCTGCTGGGGCCAACGTCCTGACTTTC
TRBV7-8,-,TRBJ1-1,-,CASGAQNTEAFF,TGTGCCAGCGGGGCCCAAAACACTGAAGCTTTCTTT
TRBV6-5,TRBD2,TRBJ2-3,-,CASSPRGGPTDTQYF,TGTGCCAGCAGTCCACGGGGGGGTCCCACAGATACGCAGTATTTT
TRBV7-2,TRBD1,TRBJ2-3,once,CASSLVGRGFMTDTQYF,TGTGCCAGCAGCTTAGTAGGCAGGGGGTTTATGACAGATACGCAGTATTTT
TRBV19,-,TRBJ1-1,-,CASSIDRTENTEAFF,TGTGCCAGTAGTATTGATCGGACAGAGAACACTGAAGCTTTCTTT